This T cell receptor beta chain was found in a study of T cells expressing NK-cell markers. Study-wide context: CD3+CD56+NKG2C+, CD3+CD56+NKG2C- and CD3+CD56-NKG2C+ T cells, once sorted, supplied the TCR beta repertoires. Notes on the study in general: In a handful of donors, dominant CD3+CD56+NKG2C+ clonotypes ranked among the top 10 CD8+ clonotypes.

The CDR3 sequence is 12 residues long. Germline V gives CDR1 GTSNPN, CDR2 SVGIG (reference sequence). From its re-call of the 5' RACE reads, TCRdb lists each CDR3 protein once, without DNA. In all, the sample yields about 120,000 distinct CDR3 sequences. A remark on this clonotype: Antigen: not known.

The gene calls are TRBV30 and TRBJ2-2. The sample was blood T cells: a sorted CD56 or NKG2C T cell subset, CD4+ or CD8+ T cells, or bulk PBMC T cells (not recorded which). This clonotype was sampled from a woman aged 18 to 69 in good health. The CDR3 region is CAWSEESGELFF.